The source of this TCR beta chain is a study of cytomegalovirus exposure and HLA in healthy donors. This CDR3 has 14 residues. CDR1 SNHLY and CDR2 FYNNEI come from the germline V gene. V lost 4 bases and J 0 bases, leaving 9 bases between the germline ends. This clone came up once. The data were produced by immunoSEQ multiplex PCR, yet TCRdb's version contains in-frame clones alone and is incomplete. This table holds 150,000 or so clones, about 86% found once. V is TRBV2 and J is TRBJ2-5, with unresolved D. Input material: PBMCs. This TCR was recovered from a human donor in good health. CDR3 nucleotide sequence: TGTGCCAGCAGTGTCGGCCTAGACCAAGAGACCCAGTACTTC. Its protein is CASSVGLDQETQYF.